This paragraph covers one T cell receptor (beta chain) sequence. The authors distributed each subset's genomic DNA evenly over several immunoSEQ plates. The table came from immunoSEQ multiplex PCR; TCRdb's copy has only in-frame clones and leaves some out. The repertoire includes hundreds of thousands of clones, around 92% of them detected once, and 24% sits in the top ten. The source of the sample is a study of shared clonotypes between healthy human individuals. Naive CD8 cells lacked CD45RO and underwent positive selection for CCR7, leaving out terminally differentiated effector memory CD45RA+ cells. This CDR3 is 14 amino acids long. Trimming took off 0 bases at V and 3 bases at J, with 9 bases between the two ends. Germline V gene sequence: CDR1 SGHRS, CDR2 YFSETQ.

This sequence was found in a man under 40 in good health. V gene TRBV5-1 combines with J gene TRBJ1-1; D may be TRBD1 (6 bases). Specimen: naive CD8+ T cells sorted from blood. The CDR3: CASSLADRDTEAFF. CDR3 nucleotides: TGCGCCAGCAGCTTGGCGGACAGAGACACTGAAGCTTTCTTT.